This is a list of T cell receptor beta chains from one sample in a study of T cell clonotyping in hematopoietic cell transplantation. Sequenced by immunoSEQ multiplex PCR; TCRdb stores in-frame clones only, minus some. The sample lists 7,500 to 9,500 clones; 75% to 85% were seen once. The starting material was peripheral blood mononuclear cells, obtained 180 days after allogeneic stem cell transplant. These receptors originate from a female patient in her fifties who had an allogeneic stem cell transplant from an unrelated donor, so the T cells may come from the graft donor. Some clones in this sample may be carry-over from other donors' samples. CDR3s include the opening cysteine and the closing phenylalanine or tryptophan. D genes are given only for firm matches. Size is stated for part of the rows, as once, few or many counts, or as a class when the clone is expanded.

d_call: NA; v_call: TRBV14; clone_size: few; j_call: TRBJ2-1; cdr3_aa: CASSQGGEQFF; cdr3_nt: TGTGCCAGCAGCCAAGGGGGGGAGCAGTTCTTC
d_call: TRBD1; v_call: TRBV27; clone_size: NA; j_call: TRBJ2-7; cdr3_aa: CASASRGYHSYEQYF; cdr3_nt: TGTGCCAGCGCCTCCAGGGGGTATCATTCCTACGAGCAGTACTTC
d_call: NA; v_call: TRBV10-3; clone_size: NA; j_call: TRBJ2-7; cdr3_aa: CAISNPRGGEQYF; cdr3_nt: TGTGCCATCAGTAACCCCAGGGGCGGCGAGCAGTACTTC
d_call: NA; v_call: TRBV20-1; clone_size: NA; j_call: TRBJ2-5; cdr3_aa: CRPGGSTDF; cdr3_nt: TGCAGACCCGGGGGTAGTACGGACTTC
d_call: NA; v_call: TRBV23-1; clone_size: NA; j_call: TRBJ2-7; cdr3_aa: CASRTPDTNYEQYF; cdr3_nt: TGCGCCAGCCGCACCCCGGACACGAACTACGAGCAGTACTTC
d_call: NA; v_call: TRBV5-6; clone_size: NA; j_call: TRBJ2-7; cdr3_aa: CASSLAGESYEQYF; cdr3_nt: TGTGCCAGCAGCTTGGCGGGAGAGTCCTACGAGCAGTACTTC
d_call: NA; v_call: TRBV30; clone_size: few; j_call: TRBJ1-6; cdr3_aa: CAWGVGGYSPLHF; cdr3_nt: TGTGCCTGGGGGGTCGGCGGATATTCACCCCTCCACTTT
d_call: NA; v_call: TRBV29-1; clone_size: NA; j_call: TRBJ2-2; cdr3_aa: CSVVGRANTGELFF; cdr3_nt: TGCAGCGTTGTAGGCAGGGCGAACACCGGGGAGCTGTTTTTT
d_call: TRBD1; v_call: TRBV30; clone_size: once; j_call: TRBJ1-5; cdr3_aa: CAWSRDRGEPQHF; cdr3_nt: TGTGCCTGGAGCCGTGACAGGGGGGAGCCCCAGCATTTT
d_call: NA; v_call: TRBV10-3; clone_size: NA; j_call: TRBJ2-7; cdr3_aa: CAIKTPGTSYEQYF; cdr3_nt: TGTGCCATCAAAACCCCCGGGACTTCCTACGAGCAGTACTTC
d_call: NA; v_call: TRBV5-1; clone_size: once; j_call: TRBJ1-1; cdr3_aa: CASSPSNLNTEAFF; cdr3_nt: TGCGCCAGCAGCCCCTCCAATCTGAACACTGAAGCTTTCTTT
d_call: NA; v_call: TRBV7-9; clone_size: NA; j_call: TRBJ2-3; cdr3_aa: CASSFKDTQYF; cdr3_nt: TGTGCCAGCAGCTTTAAAGATACGCAGTATTTT
d_call: NA; v_call: TRBV30; clone_size: NA; j_call: TRBJ1-1; cdr3_aa: CAWIEGGRGTAFF; cdr3_nt: TGTGCCTGGATCGAGGGGGGGCGCGGGACAGCTTTCTTT
d_call: NA; v_call: TRBV28; clone_size: NA; j_call: TRBJ2-1; cdr3_aa: CASSWERGMVSYNEQFF; cdr3_nt: TGTGCCAGCAGTTGGGAACGGGGAATGGTATCCTACAATGAGCAGTTCTTC
d_call: TRBD1; v_call: TRBV27; clone_size: NA; j_call: TRBJ2-7; cdr3_aa: CASRGNGQAYEQYF; cdr3_nt: TGTGCCAGCAGGGGAAACGGACAGGCGTACGAGCAGTACTTC
d_call: NA; v_call: TRBV7-2; clone_size: NA; j_call: TRBJ2-5; cdr3_aa: CASSSQQGRIETQYF; cdr3_nt: TGTGCCAGCAGCTCCCAGCAGGGGAGAATAGAGACCCAGTACTTC
d_call: NA; v_call: TRBV6-5; clone_size: NA; j_call: TRBJ2-7; cdr3_aa: CANSLTMGEQYF; cdr3_nt: TGTGCCAACAGCCTCACCATGGGCGAGCAGTACTTC
d_call: TRBD2; v_call: TRBV9; clone_size: NA; j_call: TRBJ2-1; cdr3_aa: CASSVTSGSNEQFF; cdr3_nt: TGTGCCAGCAGCGTGACTAGCGGGAGCAATGAGCAGTTCTTC
d_call: NA; v_call: TRBV2; clone_size: NA; j_call: TRBJ1-1; cdr3_aa: CASSARGVTAVNTEAFF; cdr3_nt: TGTGCCAGCAGTGCCCGAGGGGTTACCGCCGTGAACACTGAAGCTTTCTTT